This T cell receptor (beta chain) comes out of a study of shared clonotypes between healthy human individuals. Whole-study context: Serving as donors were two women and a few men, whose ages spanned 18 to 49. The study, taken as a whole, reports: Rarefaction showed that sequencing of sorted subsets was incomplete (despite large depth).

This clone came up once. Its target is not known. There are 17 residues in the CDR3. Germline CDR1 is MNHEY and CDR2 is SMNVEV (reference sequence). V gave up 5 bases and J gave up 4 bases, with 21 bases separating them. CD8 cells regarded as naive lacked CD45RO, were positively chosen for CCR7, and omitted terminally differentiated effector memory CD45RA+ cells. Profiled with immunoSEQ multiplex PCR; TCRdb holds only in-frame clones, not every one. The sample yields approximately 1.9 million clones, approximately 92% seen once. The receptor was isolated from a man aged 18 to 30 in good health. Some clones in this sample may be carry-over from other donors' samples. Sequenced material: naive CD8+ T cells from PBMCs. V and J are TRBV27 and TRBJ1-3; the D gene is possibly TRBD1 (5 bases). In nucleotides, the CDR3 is TGTGCCAGCAGTAAGGCGCGAGGTGGGGGATCCGGAAACACCATATATTTT. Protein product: CASSKARGGGSGNTIYF.